The clone carrying this T cell receptor beta chain has ten or more counts. Its specificity is not known. The authors amplified TCR beta CDR3 by multiplex PCR with 32 V and 13 J primers. TCRdb re-derived calls from the multiplex PCR reads in MiXCR, one entry per CDR3 protein. The sample holds 8,500 to 13,000 distinct CDR3 sequences; 25% to 35% are singletons and the top ten take roughly 8.3%. The template consisted of bulk tumor genomic DNA, with about 0.65 ug used per sample. Multiple widely separated biopsies were taken from each primary tumor at surgery. Curative surgical treatment was performed in patients who had newly diagnosed, untreated non-small cell lung cancer. Study donors were patients with a new diagnosis of non-small cell lung cancer who underwent surgery with curative intent. The sample belongs to a study of immune heterogeneity within non-small cell lung tumors. The overall study: Squamous cell carcinomas accounted for 4 of the tumors, non-squamous carcinomas for around 10, and 1 was not otherwise specified. Broader study findings: Identical dominant CDR3 beta clonotypes recurred among a patient's tumor sites, alongside site-unique high-frequency clones. Between one patient and another, high-frequency T-cell receptor beta clonotypes were largely distinct.

The V end was cut by 3 bases, the J end by 5 bases, with 4 bases between. The CDR3 extends over 11 amino acids. Sequenced material: lung tumor tissue. The sequence was obtained from a woman aged 55-69 years with non-small cell lung cancer. The chain uses TRBV12-3 or TRBV12-4 and TRBJ1-1; D unclear. This chain's CDR3 is CASSFRTEAFF. The CDR3 nucleotides are TGTGCCAGCAGTTTCAGGACTGAAGCTTTCTTT.